This entry lists 19 T cell receptor beta chains sequenced from one sample in a study of blood T cell repertoires in COVID-19. Here immunoSEQ multiplex PCR was the method, and the copy in TCRdb shows in-frame clones only, minus some. Among over 250,000 clones, more than 75% were seen once, and the ten largest hold around 2.6%. The sample consisted of PBMCs or T cells enriched from blood (not recorded which). The receptors were sampled from a man in his sixties who had recovered from COVID-19.

The CDR3, as DNA: TGTGCCTGGAGTGCTAGCGGGGGCGGGCTCAGCACCGGGGAGCTGTTTTTT. Protein: CAWSASGGGLSTGELFF. The chain joins TRBV30 to TRBJ2-2; 10 positions match TRBD2. V was clipped by 1 base and J by 4 bases; unmatched bases: 9. This CDR3 spans 17 amino acids. Germline CDR1 GTSNPN, CDR2 SVGIG (reference sequence).

The rearrangement links TRBV5-1 to TRBJ2-1; unclear D gene. The CDR3 loop spans 13 amino acids. CDR1 is SGHRS and CDR2 is YFSETQ in the germline V gene. V shed 2 bases and J shed 3 bases, with 6 bases lying between them. This CDR3 reads CASSLQLYNEQFF. The CDR3 nucleotides are TGCGCCAGCAGCTTACAGCTCTACAATGAGCAGTTCTTC. The entire variable domain, with the rest obtained from reference TRBV5-1 and TRBJ2-1, is as follows: KAGVTQTPRYLIKTRGQQVTLSCSPISGHRSVSWYQQTPGQGLQFLFEYFSETQRNKGNFPGRFSGRQFSNSRSEMNVSTLELGDSALYLCASSLQLYNEQFFGPGTRLTVL.

The chain has TRBV30 and TRBJ1-1; possibly TRBD1 for D (6 bases). The germline V gene encodes CDR1 GTSNPN and CDR2 SVGIG (reference sequence). Trimming stripped 2 bases from V and 2 bases from J, with 21 bases between. This CDR3 contains 17 residues. This chain's CDR3 is CAWSSSSDSRPNTEAFF. As DNA, the CDR3 is TGTGCCTGGAGTTCATCATCGGACAGCCGACCCAACACTGAAGCTTTCTTT.

V and J are TRBV7-8 and TRBJ2-7; TRBD2 agrees at 8 bases. This CDR3 comprises 18 residues. From germline, CDR1 is SGHVS and CDR2 FQNEAQ. J lost 4 bases, V lost 7 bases, and 21 bases had no gene match. In nucleotides, the CDR3 is TGTGCCAGCACCACTCACTACGAGGTGCGGACTAGCCGGTACGAGCAGTACTTC. Protein: CASTTHYEVRTSRYEQYF. The full variable domain, with the rest looked up from reference TRBV7-8 and TRBJ2-7, is GAGVSQSPRYKVAKRGQDVALRCDPISGHVSLFWYQQALGQGPEFLTYFQNEAQLDKSGLPSDRFFAERPEGSVSTLKIQRTQQEDSAVYLCASTTHYEVRTSRYEQYFGPGTRLTVT.

This chain links TRBV5-4 with TRBJ1-2, with D perhaps matching TRBD1 (6 bases). V lost 0 bases to trimming and J lost 7 bases, with 22 bases between them. Germline V gene sequence: CDR1 SGHNT, CDR2 YYREEE (reference sequence). CDR3 size: 17 residues. CDR3 bases: TGTGCCAGCAGCTTGGCCACAGGGTCGACTTCCTCTGGTGGCTACACCTTC. Translating gives CASSLATGSTSSGGYTF. Complete variable domain (other parts from reference TRBV5-4 and TRBJ1-2): ETGVTQSPTHLIKTRGQQVTLRCSSQSGHNTVSWYQQALGQGPQFIFQYYREEENGRGNFPPRFSGLQFPNYSSELNVNALELDDSALYLCASSLATGSTSSGGYTFGSGTRLTVV.

The J gene is TRBJ2-3, the V gene TRBV5-1, with 15 bases that match TRBD2. The CDR3 runs to 15 residues. V shed 3 bases and J 6 bases; nucleotides not matched to a gene: 2. Germline loops: CDR1 SGHRS, CDR2 YFSETQ. The CDR3 DNA reads TGCGCCAGCAGCTGGGGGACTAGCGGGAGGGATACGCAGTATTTT. Translation gives CASSWGTSGRDTQYF.

The J gene is TRBJ2-3, the V gene TRBV5-1; a possible D gene is TRBD2 (6 bases). Germline CDR1 is SGHRS and CDR2 is YFSETQ. The CDR3 covers 14 residues. V was cut by 0 bases and J by 6 bases, with 11 bases left in between. The CDR3 is CASSLAGGGDTQYF. CDR3 coding DNA: TGCGCCAGCAGCTTGGCCGGGGGTGGGGATACGCAGTATTTT.

This chain connects TRBV19 to TRBJ2-7; 7 bases match TRBD1. The V gene end was trimmed by 6 bases and the J gene end by 6 bases; junction bases not matched to a gene: 8. The germline V gene has CDR1 LNHDA and CDR2 SQIVND (reference sequence). The CDR3 totals 13 residues. CDR3 nucleotides: TGTGCCAGTAGGCAGACAGGGCGTTTCGAGCAGTACTTC. Translated: CASRQTGRFEQYF.

This rearrangement joins TRBV6-2 or TRBV6-3 to TRBJ2-1, with 7 bases matching TRBD1. Germline V gene lookup returns CDR1 MNHEY and CDR2 SVGEGT. This CDR3 is 14 amino acids long. Trimming at V came to 3 bases and at J to 4 bases, leaving 3 bases not matched to a gene. CDR3 in DNA: TGTGCCAGCAGTTATTCAGGGGGATACAATGAGCAGTTCTTC. The encoded protein is CASSYSGGYNEQFF.

The chain combines TRBV4-2 with TRBJ2-7, with TRBD2 matching 9 bases. This CDR3 has 15 amino acids. The ends lost 3 bases at V and 2 bases at J; junction bases unmatched: 5. Germline V gives CDR1 LGHNA, CDR2 YNFKEQ. The CDR3 bases are TGTGCCAGCAGCCAGACTAGCGGCGGACCCTACGAGCAGTACTTC. This encodes CASSQTSGGPYEQYF.

The CDR3, as DNA: TGCGCCAGCAGCTTCCTAGCAGGACAAGAGACCCAGTACTTC. Encoded protein: CASSFLAGQETQYF. The genes are TRBV5-1 and TRBJ2-5; perhaps TRBD2 as D (5 bases). Trimming stripped 2 bases from V and 2 bases from J, with 10 bases between. The CDR3 is made up of 14 amino acids. Germline CDR1 is SGHRS and CDR2 is YFSETQ.

The chain has TRBV9 and TRBJ2-2; no clear D. This CDR3 has 14 amino acids. Germline assignment: CDR1 SGDLS and CDR2 YYNGEE. The germline V and J ends were trimmed by 3 bases and 8 bases, with 14 bases remaining between them. The CDR3 DNA reads as TGTGCCAGCAGCGCCCAATACGCCGGGGGGGAGCTGTTTTTT. Translated, it gives CASSAQYAGGELFF. Complete variable domain (other parts from reference TRBV9 and TRBJ2-2): DSGVTQTPKHLITATGQRVTLRCSPRSGDLSVYWYQQSLDQGLQFLIQYYNGEERAKGNILERFSAQQFPDLHSELNLSSLELGDSALYFCASSAQYAGGELFFGEGSRLTVL.

V is TRBV7-8 and J is TRBJ1-2; the D gene is possibly TRBD1 (6 bases). Trimming removed 1 base from V and 4 bases from J, with 7 bases in between. The CDR3 covers 13 residues. The V gene's germline CDR1 is SGHVS and CDR2 FQNEAQ. CDR3 in DNA: TGTGCCAGCAGCTTAGGGACAGCCTATGGCTACACCTTC. Its protein product is CASSLGTAYGYTF.

This clone was found once. The chain has TRBV2 and TRBJ1-5; weak D call: TRBD1 (6 bases). Between the trimmed V and J ends, which lost 7 bases and 3 bases, there was a span of 10 bases. Germline V CDR1 and CDR2: SNHLY, FYNNEI. This CDR3 is 13 amino acids long. Written as DNA, the CDR3 is TGTGCCAGCATTCGGGACACCAATCAGCCCCAGCATTTT. Residues: CASIRDTNQPQHF.

CDR3 protein: CASSPGGRLNTEAFF. CDR3 DNA: TGCGCCAGCAGCCCAGGGGGCAGATTGAACACTGAAGCTTTCTTT. The chain recombines TRBV4-3 with TRBJ1-1; TRBD1 matches 8 bases. The germline V gene has CDR1 LGHNA and CDR2 YSLEER. The CDR3 contains 15 residues. V shed 4 bases, J shed 0 bases, and the junction held 4 bases outside the gene matches.

V is TRBV9 and J is TRBJ2-2, with TRBD1 matching over 10 bases. The CDR3 runs to 15 residues. V was clipped by 3 bases and J by 6 bases; unmatched bases: 5. Per germline, CDR1 SGDLS and CDR2 YYNGEE. In nucleotides, the CDR3 is TGTGCCAGCAGCGCGGACAGGGGGATGGCCGGGGAGCTGTTTTTT. It translates to CASSADRGMAGELFF.

This chain joins TRBV2 and TRBJ2-2, with D tentatively TRBD1 (6 bases). The CDR3 has 13 residues. V lost 8 bases and J lost 2, with 9 bases in between. Germline V CDR1 and CDR2: SNHLY, FYNNEI. The CDR3 is CASRGGNTGELFF. For the CDR3, the DNA is TGTGCCAGCCGAGGGGGAAACACCGGGGAGCTGTTTTTT.

The CDR3 DNA reads TGTGCCAGTAGTGATTCTCCGGGACTAGCGGGATTAACCTCCTACAATGAGCAGTTCTTC. Translated: CASSDSPGLAGLTSYNEQFF. This chain uses TRBV19 with TRBJ2-1, with TRBD2 matching 13 bases. Germline V lookup: CDR1 LNHDA, CDR2 SQIVND (reference sequence). J lost 0 bases, V lost 5 bases, and 13 bases had no gene match. The CDR3 is 20 residues long.

As regards this clone: The junction departs from the called germline gene at one end, perhaps through a read error. The chain links TRBV6-1 to TRBJ1-1, with D unresolved. Germline-derived CDR1 and CDR2 are MNHNS and SASEGT. The CDR3 is made up of 15 amino acids. The DNA of the CDR3 is TGTGCCAGCATTGAACTGAATTCCCTAAACACTGAAGCTTTCTTT. Amino acid sequence: CASIELNSLNTEAFF.